These 17 T cell receptor beta chains came from one sample sequenced in a study of T-cell reconstitution after alpha-beta-depleted transplantation in children. Preparing the TCRbeta library involved the use of unique molecular identifiers. MiXCR was run by TCRdb on the PCR reads, yielding one entry per CDR3 protein. The table records roughly 180,000 distinct CDR3 sequences, 11% of them present only once. This sample comprised PBMCs, obtained before TCRalphabeta/CD19-depleted stem cell transplant. The receptors originated from a boy aged 2 to 9 with acute myeloid leukemia, due to receive a stem cell transplant.

This clonotype occurred many times. V is TRBV7-8 and J is TRBJ1-2; 9 bases line up with TRBD1. V gave up 5 bases and J gave up 9 bases; unmatched junction bases: 19. Germline CDR1 and CDR2: SGHVS and FQNEAQ. The CDR3 consists of 17 residues. The chain's CDR3 is CASSTTGTGTLFVSYTF. CDR3 in DNA: TGTGCCAGCAGCACCACCGGGACAGGGACCCTTTTTGTGAGCTACACCTTC.

Many counts were recorded for this clonotype. V is TRBV4-2 and J is TRBJ1-6; tentative D call: TRBD1 (5 bases). The length of the CDR3 is 18 residues. Germline-derived CDR1 and CDR2 are LGHNA and YNFKEQ. V was pared by 3 bases and J by 0 bases, with 15 bases between. This CDR3 reads CASSHPIEDSSYNSPLHF. The CDR3 bases are TGTGCCAGCAGCCACCCCATCGAAGACAGCTCCTATAATTCACCCCTCCACTTT.

In this sample, this clonotype turned up many times. The gene calls are TRBV20-1 and TRBJ2-5, with 8 bases fitting TRBD2. The CDR3 consists of 17 residues. Unmatched junction bases numbered 13, after V lost 0 bases and J lost 4 bases. The germline V gene encodes CDR1 DFQATT and CDR2 SNEGSKA (reference sequence). Here the CDR3 DNA reads TGCAGTGCTAGAGATGGCCGGACTAGCCAATTCACAGAGACCCAGTACTTC. Its protein product is CSARDGRTSQFTETQYF.

This clonotype has at least ten counts. The chain links TRBV19 to TRBJ2-6; 8 bases are shared with TRBD1. The length of the CDR3 is 14 residues. Per germline, CDR1 LNHDA and CDR2 SQIVND (reference sequence). Trimming removed 5 bases from V and 12 bases from J; junction bases left unmatched: 9. CDR3 in amino acids: CASSFNEGTGVLTF. CDR3 sequence (DNA): TGTGCCAGTAGTTTCAATGAGGGGACAGGCGTCCTGACTTTC.

About this clonotype itself: One base away lies a much larger clone, so this may be a sequencing read error. The chain links TRBV6-1 to TRBJ1-4; no reliable D call. Germline V lookup: CDR1 MNHNS, CDR2 SASEGT. V lost 11 bases to trimming and J lost 5 bases, with 21 bases between them. This CDR3 comprises 15 residues. This CDR3 is CAGTGSSPQNEKLFF. The CDR3 nucleotides read TGTGCCGGCACTGGGTCAAGCCCTCAGAATGAAAAACTGTTTTTT.

V and J are TRBV28 and TRBJ2-7; possible D gene TRBD2, 7 bases. CDR1 is MDHEN and CDR2 is SYDVKM in the germline V gene. V lost 4 bases, J lost 7 bases, and 23 bases lay in between. This CDR3 is 16 amino acids long. The CDR3: CASSYLMEAGAGEQYF. CDR3 DNA sequence: TGTGCCAGCAGTTATTTGATGGAGGCGGGGGCGGGAGAGCAGTACTTC.

This clonotype was seen many times. This chain links TRBV20-1 with TRBJ1-1, with no clear D. The germline V gene has CDR1 DFQATT and CDR2 SNEGSKA (reference sequence). CDR3 length equals 14 residues. Trimming cost V 6 bases and J 4 bases, with 18 bases left between them. The CDR3 DNA reads TGCAGTGCCAAGAAGGGCTCCGGAGGCACTGAAGCTTTCTTT. Its protein product is CSAKKGSGGTEAFF.

This clonotype has just one count. A much more abundant neighbour one base away suggests this may be a read error. The chain uses TRBV27 and TRBJ2-5, with D possibly called TRBD1 or TRBD2 (5 bases each). The CDR3 loop spans 16 amino acids. V lost 5 bases, J lost 2 bases, and 18 bases lay in between. Germline-derived CDR1 and CDR2 are MNHEY and SMNVEV (reference sequence). In nucleotides, the CDR3 is TGTGCCAGCAGTGACCACGGGGCCGTCACGCAAGAGACCCAGTACTTC. Translating it yields CASSDHGAVTQETQYF.

This clonotype was recorded many times. The V gene is TRBV29-1, the J gene TRBJ2-7; TRBD2 might be the D (6 bases). Trimming shortened V by 4 bases and J by 3 bases, and 10 bases separated the two germline ends. The CDR3 runs 12 residues. In germline, CDR1 is SQVTM, CDR2 ANQGSEA. CDR3 residues: CSVVRDGYEQYF. CDR3 nucleotides: TGCAGCGTTGTGCGGGACGGCTACGAGCAGTACTTC.

This clonotype was recorded at least ten times. This chain links TRBV5-1 with TRBJ2-1; the D gene is possibly TRBD2 (5 bases). Germline CDR1 SGHRS, CDR2 YFSETQ. Trimming took 7 bases from V and 2 from J, leaving 16 bases between them. The CDR3 runs to 15 residues. CDR3 residues: CASGGGGAPYNEQFF. In DNA, the CDR3 is TGCGCCAGCGGAGGAGGAGGAGCTCCCTACAATGAGCAGTTCTTC.

In its sample, this clonotype was seen many times. The rearrangement links TRBV6-5 to TRBJ2-6, with a tentative D call TRBD1 (5 bases). The V end lost 2 bases, the J end lost 0 bases, and 8 bases lay between the germline ends. Germline loops: CDR1 MNHEY, CDR2 SVGAGI. The CDR3 runs 16 residues. The CDR3 DNA is TGTGCCAGCAGTTACCAGGGCGGCTCTGGGGCCAACGTCCTGACTTTC. Translated: CASSYQGGSGANVLTF.

This clonotype was counted at least ten times. The chain employs TRBV9 and TRBJ2-4, with 8 bases fitting TRBD1. V was clipped by 4 bases and J by 6 bases; unmatched bases: 6. This CDR3 has 14 residues. Per germline, CDR1 SGDLS and CDR2 YYNGEE. The CDR3 sequence is CASSPRTGLNIQYF. The CDR3 DNA reads TGTGCCAGCAGCCCTAGGACAGGGCTAAACATTCAGTACTTC. Variable domain in full (rest from reference TRBV9 and TRBJ2-4): DSGVTQTPKHLITATGQRVTLRCSPRSGDLSVYWYQQSLDQGLQFLIQYYNGEERAKGNILERFSAQQFPDLHSELNLSSLELGDSALYFCASSPRTGLNIQYFGAGTRLSVL.

This clonotype was picked up one time. A much larger clone lies a single base off, so this may be a read error. The chain joins TRBV20-1 to TRBJ2-5; D may correspond to TRBD1 or TRBD2 (5 bases each). Germline V gene data show CDR1 as DFQATT and CDR2 as SNEGSKA (reference sequence). The CDR3 is made up of 11 amino acids. This CDR3 reads CSARTVGTQSF. CDR3 sequence (DNA): TGCAGTGCCCGGACGGTGGGGACCCAGTCCTTC.

The sample holds many counts of this clonotype. The chain couples TRBV11-1 to TRBJ2-1; unclear D gene. Trimming shortened V by 5 bases and J by 4 bases, and 15 bases separated the two germline ends. The germline CDR1 and CDR2 sequences are SGHAT and FQDESV (reference sequence). This CDR3 has 15 residues. The CDR3 is CASSPEPNPYNEQFF. In DNA form, the CDR3 reads TGTGCCAGCAGCCCCGAGCCCAACCCTTACAATGAGCAGTTCTTC.

This clonotype was seen at least ten times. This chain connects TRBV7-2 to TRBJ2-7; D perhaps matches TRBD2 (6 bases). V lost 3 bases to trimming and J lost 3 bases, with 12 bases between them. Germline V lookup: CDR1 SGHTA, CDR2 FQGNSA. The CDR3 covers 14 residues. The CDR3 DNA follows: TGTGCCAGCAGCTTGGTCGTCGGGGGCTACGAGCAGTACGTC. Amino acids: CASSLVVGGYEQYV.

This clonotype was found a few times. This may stem from a read error, because a much larger clone lies one nucleotide away. The rearrangement joins TRBV5-5 to TRBJ2-2, with a tentative D call TRBD2 (5 bases). The CDR3 consists of 17 residues. CDR1 is SGHKS, CDR2 YYEKEE, per germline (reference sequence). The CDR3 reads CASCLAKSGREPGELFF. The CDR3 nucleotides are TGTGCCAGCTGCTTGGCCAAATCGGGGAGAGAACCCGGGGAGCTGTTTTTT.

This clonotype was observed at least ten times. The chain couples TRBV3-1 to TRBJ1-2; the D gene is possibly TRBD1 (5 bases). The CDR3 has 14 amino acids. V was trimmed by 0 bases and J by 4 bases, leaving 9 bases between them. Germline lookup yields CDR1 LGHDT and CDR2 YNNKEL (reference sequence). The CDR3: CASSQDRGTYGYTF. The CDR3 DNA reads TGTGCCAGCAGCCAAGATCGGGGGACCTATGGCTACACCTTC.